The sequence of this TCR beta chain was determined in a study of cytomegalovirus exposure and HLA in healthy donors. Worth noting for this clone: What it recognizes is unknown.

The PCR made use of 60 Vbeta and 13 Jbeta primers. In the original workflow: Some 11 million of the roughly 80 million unique TCR beta chains counted in a later analysis were shared. The protocol was immunoSEQ multiplex PCR, while the TCRdb copy is restricted to in-frame clones and leaves out a portion. That table gives V, J and clone size, and the DNA gave D and trimming. Among almost 95,000 clones listed, over 65% were seen once. Study-wide findings and caveats: Trimming of TCR beta V- and J-genes showed a link, identified in a later analysis, to a missense DCLRE1C variant. Among donors in an Asian-associated ancestry cluster, a later analysis reportedly found fewer N-insertions than the approximately 700-donor mean.

Trimming took off 4 bases at V and 6 bases at J, with 12 bases between the two ends. Germline values: CDR1 SGDLS, CDR2 YYNGEE. CDR3 size: 13 residues. The sequence was collected from a man between 25 and 39 years old in good health and CMV-seronegative. The chain joins TRBV9 to TRBJ2-3; possible D gene TRBD2, 5 bases. Sequencing was carried out using PBMCs. This CDR3 is CASSSGMGDTQYF. CDR3 nucleotides: TGTGCCAGCAGCTCGGGAATGGGGGATACGCAGTATTTT.